The 21 T cell receptor beta chains listed next were all sequenced from one sample in a study of radiation and T cells in renal cell carcinoma. Here immunoSEQ multiplex PCR was the method, and the copy in TCRdb shows in-frame clones only, minus some. The repertoire holds 120,000 or so clones, 75% to 85% seen once, with approximately 1.9% in the top ten. Time point indicated: blood 2 weeks post-SBRT. The treatment here: 15 Gy SBRT to primary tumor, nephrectomy 4 weeks later. Sample: blood, taken from a patient whose treatment included radiotherapy and nephrectomy. Source of these receptors: a woman in her sixties with renal cell carcinoma.

The genes are TRBV14 and TRBJ1-1; D ambiguous. The CDR3 has 17 residues. Trimming cost V 3 bases and J 0 bases, with 17 bases left between them. CDR1 is SGHDN, CDR2 FVKESK, per germline. Here the CDR3 reads CASSQVSTVGLNTEAFF. CDR3 DNA sequence: TGTGCCAGCAGCCAGGTATCCACGGTGGGTTTGAACACTGAAGCTTTCTTT.

This sequence joins TRBV29-1 and TRBJ2-1; 11 bases agree with TRBD2. In germline, CDR1 is SQVTM, CDR2 ANQGSEA. After removal of 3 bases from V and 8 bases from J, the junction contained 9 bases not matched to a gene. This CDR3 region has 15 residues. Here the CDR3 DNA reads TGCAGCGTTGAGCTCACTAGCGGGAGAAGATATGAGCAGTTCTTC. This translates into CSVELTSGRRYEQFF.

The gene calls are TRBV6-5 and TRBJ1-3; D unclear. CDR3 length: 16 residues. CDR1 and CDR2 (germline): MNHEY, SVGAGI. V lost 0 bases and J 2 bases, leaving 11 bases between the germline ends. CDR3 loop: CASSYSGQSAGNTIYF. DNA of the CDR3: TGTGCCAGCAGTTACTCGGGTCAGAGTGCTGGAAACACCATATATTTT.

V and J are TRBV11-2 and TRBJ2-2, with D possibly TRBD2 on 5 matching bases. V gave up 4 bases and J gave up 1 base, with 7 bases separating them. The length of the CDR3 is 14 residues. The V gene's germline CDR1 is SGHAT and CDR2 FQNNGV. The CDR3 nucleotides are TGTGCCAGCAGCTACAGCGGGAACACCGGGGAGCTGTTTTTT. Translation gives CASSYSGNTGELFF. Filled out from reference TRBV11-2 and TRBJ2-2, the complete variable domain reads EAGVAQSPRYKIIEKRQSVAFWCNPISGHATLYWYQQILGQGPKLLIQFQNNGVVDDSQLPKDRFSAERLKGVDSTLKIQPAKLEDSAVYLCASSYSGNTGELFFGEGSRLTVL.

CDR3 protein: CASSDGTNSGYTF. Here the CDR3 DNA reads TGCGCCAGCAGTGATGGAACGAACAGCGGCTACACCTTC. The chain combines TRBV10-2 with TRBJ1-2; D is uncertain. Germline V gives CDR1 WSHSY, CDR2 SAAADI. The CDR3 contains 13 residues. Deletions cut 3 bases from V and 8 bases from J, with 13 bases between.

This chain connects TRBV28 to TRBJ1-5, with D perhaps matching TRBD1 (6 bases). The CDR3 length is 15 residues. Trimming stripped 5 bases from V and 6 bases from J, with 17 bases between. The germline V gene has CDR1 MDHEN and CDR2 SYDVKM. The CDR3 DNA reads TGTGCCAGCAGTGACGACAGGAGGTTCGCTCAGCCCCAGCATTTT. Protein product: CASSDDRRFAQPQHF.

The chain couples TRBV7-6 to TRBJ1-3; D is unresolved. Germline V CDR1 and CDR2: SGHVS, FNYEAQ. This CDR3 spans 12 amino acids. Trimming took off 6 bases at V and 4 bases at J, with 7 bases between the two ends. The chain's CDR3 is CASRFSGNTIYF. DNA of the CDR3: TGTGCCAGCAGGTTTTCCGGAAACACCATATATTTT.

The chain carries TRBV5-1 and TRBJ2-5; 7 positions agree with TRBD1. The ends lost 3 bases at V and 12 bases at J; junction bases unmatched: 14. The CDR3 has 14 amino acids. Germline lookup yields CDR1 SGHRS and CDR2 YFSETQ. This CDR3 is CASSSGDSDTIEYF. DNA of the CDR3: TGCGCCAGCAGCTCTGGGGACAGTGACACCATAGAGTACTTC.

Here the CDR3 reads CASSFLTGINTEAFF. CDR3 nucleotide sequence: TGTGCCAGCAGTTTCTTGACAGGGATAAACACTGAAGCTTTCTTT. The chain recombines TRBV27 with TRBJ1-1; 7 nucleotides align to TRBD1. CDR3 size: 15 residues. Germline CDR1 is MNHEY and CDR2 is SMNVEV (reference sequence). The V and J ends lost 3 bases and 2 bases, in that order; junction bases with no gene match: 6.

In nucleotides, the CDR3 is TGTGCCAGCAGTTTGGGTCGGTGGTACAAGTACGAGCAGTACTTC. It encodes CASSLGRWYKYEQYF. This sequence joins TRBV28 and TRBJ2-7; no clear D gene. The germline V gene encodes CDR1 MDHEN and CDR2 SYDVKM. The CDR3 has 15 amino acids. V gave up 3 bases and J gave up 4 bases, with 16 bases separating them.

The chain is built from TRBV7-3 and TRBJ2-3; 10 bases fit TRBD2. CDR1 is SGHTA, CDR2 FQGTGA, per germline. This CDR3 has 18 residues. Unmatched junction bases numbered 14, after V lost 5 bases and J lost 3 bases. CDR3 in DNA: TGTGCCAGCAGCGTATTCGGACGGACTAGCGGCGCGACAGATACGCAGTATTTT. This sequence encodes CASSVFGRTSGATDTQYF.

CDR3 nucleotides: TGCGCCAGCAGCTTGGGTTTAGCGGGGGTATCCCAAGAGACCCAGTACTTC. It specifies CASSLGLAGVSQETQYF. V usage is TRBV5-1 and J usage is TRBJ2-5; TRBD2 matches at 9 bases. The junction had 7 bases not matched to a gene; V was cut back by 0 bases and J by 1 base. This CDR3 comprises 17 residues. Germline CDR1 SGHRS, CDR2 YFSETQ.

The rearrangement uses TRBV7-6 and TRBJ1-5; 7 nucleotides agree with TRBD1. CDR3 length: 15 amino acids. V shed 5 bases, J shed 0 bases, and the junction held 4 bases outside the gene matches. Germline lookup yields CDR1 SGHVS and CDR2 FNYEAQ. CDR3 in DNA: TGTGCCAGCAGCGTGACAGGGAATAGCAATCAGCCCCAGCATTTT. Amino acid sequence: CASSVTGNSNQPQHF.

This clone was seen more than once but under ten times. This chain joins TRBV19 and TRBJ1-2, with D unclear. The V end was cut by 0 bases, the J end by 8 bases, with 10 bases between. Germline V gene data show CDR1 as LNHDA and CDR2 as SQIVND (reference sequence). There are 13 residues in the CDR3. This chain's CDR3 is CASSIDGRRGYTF. Written as DNA, the CDR3 is TGTGCCAGTAGTATAGACGGGAGAAGAGGCTACACCTTC.

The chain joins TRBV7-9 to TRBJ1-4; no clear D gene. The germline V and J ends were trimmed by 5 bases and 8 bases, with 12 bases remaining between them. The germline V gene has CDR1 SEHNR and CDR2 FQNEAQ (reference sequence). The CDR3 sequence is 13 residues long. DNA of the CDR3: TGTGCCAGCAGCCCTGGTACGGTGGAAAAACTGTTTTTT. Amino acids: CASSPGTVEKLFF.

The chain carries TRBV19 and TRBJ1-1, with D maybe TRBD1 (5 bases). This CDR3 has 13 residues. The germline V gene has CDR1 LNHDA and CDR2 SQIVND (reference sequence). V lost 6 bases and J 4 bases, leaving 12 bases between the germline ends. In nucleotides, the CDR3 is TGTGCCAGTAGCCCCCAGGGACTCACTGAAGCTTTCTTT. Amino acid sequence: CASSPQGLTEAFF.

The rearrangement uses TRBV30 and TRBJ2-2; 7 bases line up with TRBD1. Germline CDR1 GTSNPN, CDR2 SVGIG (reference sequence). The CDR3 spans 14 residues. The trim removed 5 bases at V and 8 bases at J, leaving 11 bases unmatched. The CDR3 DNA reads as TGTGCCTGGTCAACCGGGACAGAGAGGGGGGAGCTGTTTTTT. It specifies CAWSTGTERGELFF. Together with reference TRBV30 and TRBJ2-2, the CDR3 gives the full variable domain: SQTIHQWPATLVQPVGSPLSLECTVEGTSNPNLYWYRQAAGRGLQLLFYSVGIGQISSEVPQNLSASRPQDRQFILSSKKLLLSDSGFYLCAWSTGTERGELFFGEGSRLTVL.

This chain links TRBV4-1 with TRBJ2-7; 10 bases map to TRBD1. Germline lookup yields CDR1 MGHRA and CDR2 YSYEKL. Trimming removed 0 bases from V and 3 bases from J; junction bases left unmatched: 2. This CDR3 contains 15 residues. CDR3 DNA: TGCGCCAGCAGCCAAGATGGGACAGGGGTCTACGAGCAGTACTTC. Residues: CASSQDGTGVYEQYF.

This chain connects TRBV28 to TRBJ1-2; 7 bases fit TRBD1. Germline V gene lookup returns CDR1 MDHEN and CDR2 SYDVKM. V was pared by 5 bases and J by 2 bases, with 17 bases of the junction left unmatched. This CDR3 region has 18 residues. The CDR3 nucleotides read TGTGCCAGCAGTAAGGACAGGCTGGGATTCACAGGAAACTATGGCTACACCTTC. This gives the protein CASSKDRLGFTGNYGYTF.

The V call is TRBV6-5, the J call TRBJ1-2; a possible D gene is TRBD1 (5 bases). Trimming removed 7 bases from V and 0 bases from J, with 15 bases in between. The CDR3 covers 15 residues. Germline-derived CDR1 and CDR2 are MNHEY and SVGAGI. The CDR3: CASKRRQLTNYGYTF. The CDR3 bases are TGTGCCAGCAAGCGGAGACAGCTCACTAACTATGGCTACACCTTC.

J is TRBJ2-2 and V is TRBV15; D could derive from TRBD1 or TRBD2 (5 bases each). V was shortened by 4 bases and J by 2 bases, with 8 bases between the two germline ends. Per the germline V gene, CDR1 is LNHNV and CDR2 is YYDKDF (reference sequence). The CDR3 totals 14 residues. CDR3 amino acids: CATSKGPNTGELFF. As DNA, the CDR3 is TGTGCCACCAGCAAGGGACCAAACACCGGGGAGCTGTTTTTT.